This T cell receptor beta chain was sequenced during a study of blood T cell repertoires in COVID-19. Study overall: COVID-19 samples, acute and convalescent, were from the United States, Italy and Spain.

As processed by the authors: Amplified reference gene primers provided the basis for estimating nucleated cell counts. Clones were read by immunoSEQ multiplex PCR, and TCRdb kept only the in-frame ones, dropping some. From that table come the V and J calls and clone size; the DNA was used to work out D and trimming. The sample holds 300,000 or so clones, 70% to 90% seen once. Specimen: peripheral blood. The sequence derives from a man between 18 and 29 years old who had recovered from COVID-19.

The CDR3, as DNA: TGTGCCAGCACTAGCGGGGGGATCTACACCGGGGAGCTGTTTTTT. This encodes CASTSGGIYTGELFF. The chain combines TRBV3-1 (or the pseudogene TRBV3-2) with TRBJ2-2; 11 bases agree with TRBD2. CDR1 and CDR2 from the germline V gene are LGHDT and YNNKEL (reference sequence). The CDR3 loop spans 15 amino acids. Trimming removed 7 bases from V and 3 bases from J; junction bases left unmatched: 4.